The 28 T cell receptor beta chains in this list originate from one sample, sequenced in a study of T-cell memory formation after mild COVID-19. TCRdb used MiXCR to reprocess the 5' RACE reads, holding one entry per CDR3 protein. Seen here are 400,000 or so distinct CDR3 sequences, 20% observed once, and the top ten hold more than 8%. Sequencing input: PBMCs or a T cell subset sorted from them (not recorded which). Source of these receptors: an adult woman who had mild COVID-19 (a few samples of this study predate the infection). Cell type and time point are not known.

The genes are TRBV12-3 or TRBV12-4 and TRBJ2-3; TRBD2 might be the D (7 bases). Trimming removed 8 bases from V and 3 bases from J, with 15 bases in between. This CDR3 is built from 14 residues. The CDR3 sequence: CASVGGPGTDTQYF. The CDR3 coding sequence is TGTGCCAGCGTGGGGGGGCCTGGGACAGATACGCAGTATTTT.

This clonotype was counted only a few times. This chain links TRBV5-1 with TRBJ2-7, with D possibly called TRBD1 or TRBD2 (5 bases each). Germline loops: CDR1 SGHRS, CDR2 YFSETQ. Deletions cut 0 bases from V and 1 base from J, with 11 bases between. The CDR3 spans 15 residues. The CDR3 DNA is TGCGCCAGCAGCTTGGGGGACCTCGCTTCCTACGAGCAGTACTTC. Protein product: CASSLGDLASYEQYF.

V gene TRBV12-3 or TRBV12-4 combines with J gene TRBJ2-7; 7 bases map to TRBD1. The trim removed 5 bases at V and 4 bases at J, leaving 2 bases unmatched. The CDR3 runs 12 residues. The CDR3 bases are TGTGCCAGCAGTACGACAGGGTACGAGCAGTACTTC. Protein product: CASSTTGYEQYF.

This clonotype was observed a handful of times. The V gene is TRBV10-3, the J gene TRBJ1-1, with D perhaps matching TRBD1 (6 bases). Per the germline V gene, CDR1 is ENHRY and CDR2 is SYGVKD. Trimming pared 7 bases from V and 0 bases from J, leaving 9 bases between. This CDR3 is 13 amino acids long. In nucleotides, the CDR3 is TGTGCCATCACAGGGGCCGTGAACACTGAAGCTTTCTTT. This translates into CAITGAVNTEAFF.

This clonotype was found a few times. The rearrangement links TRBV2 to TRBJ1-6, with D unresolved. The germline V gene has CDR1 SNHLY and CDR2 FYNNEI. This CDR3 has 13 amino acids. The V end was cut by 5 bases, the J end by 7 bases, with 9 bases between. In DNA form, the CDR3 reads TGTGCCAGCAGTAACTCAGAGAATTCACCCCTCCACTTT. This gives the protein CASSNSENSPLHF.

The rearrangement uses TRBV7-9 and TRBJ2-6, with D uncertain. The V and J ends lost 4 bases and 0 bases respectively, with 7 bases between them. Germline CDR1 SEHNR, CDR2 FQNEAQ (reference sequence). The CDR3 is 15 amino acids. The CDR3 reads CASSYTSSGANVLTF. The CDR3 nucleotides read TGTGCCAGCAGCTATACAAGCTCTGGGGCCAACGTCCTGACTTTC.

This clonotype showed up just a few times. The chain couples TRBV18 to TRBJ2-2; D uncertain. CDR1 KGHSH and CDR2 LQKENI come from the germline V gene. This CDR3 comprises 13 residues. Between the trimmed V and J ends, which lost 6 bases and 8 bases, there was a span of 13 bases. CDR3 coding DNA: TGTGCCAGCTCCGTATCGTCGTCTGGGGAGCTGTTTTTT. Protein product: CASSVSSSGELFF.

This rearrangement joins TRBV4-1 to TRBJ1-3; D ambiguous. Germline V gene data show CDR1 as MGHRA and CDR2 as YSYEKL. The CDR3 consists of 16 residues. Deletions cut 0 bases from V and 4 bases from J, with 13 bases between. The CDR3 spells CASSQEPGLVGNTIYF. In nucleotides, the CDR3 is TGCGCCAGCAGCCAAGAGCCAGGCCTAGTCGGAAACACCATATATTTT.

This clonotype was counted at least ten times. The CDR3 is CASSLTLVSDTQYF. The CDR3 DNA is TGTGCCAGCAGCTTGACGCTAGTCTCAGATACGCAGTATTTT. This rearrangement joins TRBV5-5 to TRBJ2-3; unclear D gene. Germline V lookup: CDR1 SGHKS, CDR2 YYEKEE (reference sequence). With 1 base removed from V and 4 bases from J, the gap between germline ends came to 10 bases. CDR3 length: 14 residues.

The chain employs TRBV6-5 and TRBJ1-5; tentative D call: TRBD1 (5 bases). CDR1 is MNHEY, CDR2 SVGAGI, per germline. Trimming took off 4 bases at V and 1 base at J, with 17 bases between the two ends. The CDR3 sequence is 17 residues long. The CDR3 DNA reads TGTGCCAGCAGTTCGACCCTCTTCGCAGGGAGCAATCAGCCCCAGCATTTT. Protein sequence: CASSSTLFAGSNQPQHF.

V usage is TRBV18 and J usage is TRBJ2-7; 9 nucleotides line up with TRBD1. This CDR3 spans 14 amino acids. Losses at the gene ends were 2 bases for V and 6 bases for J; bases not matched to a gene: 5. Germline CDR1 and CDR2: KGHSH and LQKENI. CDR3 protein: CASSPGTGIVEQYF. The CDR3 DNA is TGTGCCAGCTCACCAGGGACAGGGATCGTCGAGCAGTACTTC.

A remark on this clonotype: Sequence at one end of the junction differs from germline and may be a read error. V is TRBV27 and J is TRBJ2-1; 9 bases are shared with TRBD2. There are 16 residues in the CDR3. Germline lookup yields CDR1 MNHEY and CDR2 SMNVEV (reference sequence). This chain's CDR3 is CASSLLREGRYFLVVF. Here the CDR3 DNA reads TGTGCCAGCAGTTTACTGCGGGAGGGCCGGTATTTCTTAGTAGTCTTC.

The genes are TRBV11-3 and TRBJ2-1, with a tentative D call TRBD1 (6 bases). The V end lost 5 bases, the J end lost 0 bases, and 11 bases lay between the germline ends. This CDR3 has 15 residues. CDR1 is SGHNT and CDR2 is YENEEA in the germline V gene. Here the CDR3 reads CASSGTFVSYNEQFF. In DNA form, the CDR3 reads TGTGCCAGCAGCGGGACATTTGTCTCCTACAATGAGCAGTTCTTC.

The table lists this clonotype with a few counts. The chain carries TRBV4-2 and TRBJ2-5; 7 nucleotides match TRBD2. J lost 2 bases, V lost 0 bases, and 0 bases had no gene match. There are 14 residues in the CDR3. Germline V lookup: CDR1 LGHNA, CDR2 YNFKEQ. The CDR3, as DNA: TGTGCCAGCAGCCAAGAGGGACTACAAGAGACCCAGTACTTC. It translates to CASSQEGLQETQYF.

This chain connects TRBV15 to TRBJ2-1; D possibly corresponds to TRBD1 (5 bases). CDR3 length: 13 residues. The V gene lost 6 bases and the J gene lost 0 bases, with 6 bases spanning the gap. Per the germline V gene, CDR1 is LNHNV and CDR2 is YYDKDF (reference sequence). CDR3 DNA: TGTGCCACCAGAGGGGACTCCTACAATGAGCAGTTCTTC. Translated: CATRGDSYNEQFF.

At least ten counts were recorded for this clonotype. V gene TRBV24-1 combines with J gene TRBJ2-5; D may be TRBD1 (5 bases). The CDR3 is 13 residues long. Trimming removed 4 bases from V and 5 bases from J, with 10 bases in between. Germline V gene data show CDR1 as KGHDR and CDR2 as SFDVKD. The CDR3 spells CATSEPGMETQYF. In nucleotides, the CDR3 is TGTGCCACCAGTGAACCAGGGATGGAGACCCAGTACTTC.

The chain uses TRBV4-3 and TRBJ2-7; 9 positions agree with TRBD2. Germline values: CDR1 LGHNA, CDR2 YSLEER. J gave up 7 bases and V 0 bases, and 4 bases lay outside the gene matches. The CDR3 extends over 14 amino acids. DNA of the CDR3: TGCGCCAGCAGCCAAGATGCGGGAGGGAGGGAGCAGTACTTC. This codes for CASSQDAGGREQYF.

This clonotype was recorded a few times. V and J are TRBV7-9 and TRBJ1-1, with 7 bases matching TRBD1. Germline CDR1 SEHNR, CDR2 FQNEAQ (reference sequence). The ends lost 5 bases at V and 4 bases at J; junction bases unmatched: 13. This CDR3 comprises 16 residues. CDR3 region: CASSMTFTGVVTEAFF. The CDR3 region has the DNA TGTGCCAGCAGCATGACGTTTACAGGGGTAGTCACTGAAGCTTTCTTT.

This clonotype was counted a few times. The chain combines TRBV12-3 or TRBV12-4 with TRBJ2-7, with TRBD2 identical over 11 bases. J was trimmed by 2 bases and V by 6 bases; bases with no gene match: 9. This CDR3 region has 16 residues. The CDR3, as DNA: TGTGCCAGCAGGCCCCGACTAGCGGGACGTACCTACGAGCAGTACTTC. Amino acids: CASRPRLAGRTYEQYF.

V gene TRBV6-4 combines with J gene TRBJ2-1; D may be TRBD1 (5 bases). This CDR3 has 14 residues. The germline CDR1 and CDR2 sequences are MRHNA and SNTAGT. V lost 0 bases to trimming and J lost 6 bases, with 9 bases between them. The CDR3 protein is CASSDSDRSNEQFF. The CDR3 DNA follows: TGTGCCAGCAGTGACTCCGACAGAAGCAATGAGCAGTTCTTC.

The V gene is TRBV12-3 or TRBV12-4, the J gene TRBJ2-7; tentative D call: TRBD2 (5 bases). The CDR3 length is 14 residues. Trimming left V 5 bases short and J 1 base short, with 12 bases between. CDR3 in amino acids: CASSLGSPSYEQYF. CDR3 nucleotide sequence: TGTGCCAGCAGTCTGGGGAGTCCTTCCTACGAGCAGTACTTC.

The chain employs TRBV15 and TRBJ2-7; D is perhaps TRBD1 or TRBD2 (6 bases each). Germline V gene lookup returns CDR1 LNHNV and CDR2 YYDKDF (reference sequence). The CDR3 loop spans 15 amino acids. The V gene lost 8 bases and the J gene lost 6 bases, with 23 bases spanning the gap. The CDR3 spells CATSSSGARVFEQYF. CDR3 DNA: TGTGCCACCTCGTCTTCGGGGGCCCGAGTCTTCGAGCAGTACTTC.

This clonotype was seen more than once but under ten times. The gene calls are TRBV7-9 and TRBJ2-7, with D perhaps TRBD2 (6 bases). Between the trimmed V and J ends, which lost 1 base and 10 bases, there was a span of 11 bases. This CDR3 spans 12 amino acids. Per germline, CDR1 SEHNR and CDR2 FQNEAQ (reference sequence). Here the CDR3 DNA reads TGTGCCAGCAGCTTAGAGGAGGGGATTCAGTACTTC. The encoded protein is CASSLEEGIQYF.

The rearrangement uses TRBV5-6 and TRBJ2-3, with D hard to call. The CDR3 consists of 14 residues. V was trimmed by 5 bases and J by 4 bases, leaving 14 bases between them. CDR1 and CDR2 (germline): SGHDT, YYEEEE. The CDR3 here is CASRSAPGADTQYF. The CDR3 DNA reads TGTGCCAGCAGGTCGGCCCCAGGCGCAGATACGCAGTATTTT.

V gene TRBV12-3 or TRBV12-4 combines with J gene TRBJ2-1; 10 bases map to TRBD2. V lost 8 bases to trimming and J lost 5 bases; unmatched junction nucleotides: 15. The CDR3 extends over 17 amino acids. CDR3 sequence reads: CASYGRGLAGADNEQFF. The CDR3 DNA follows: TGTGCCAGCTATGGAAGGGGGCTAGCGGGAGCGGACAATGAGCAGTTCTTC.

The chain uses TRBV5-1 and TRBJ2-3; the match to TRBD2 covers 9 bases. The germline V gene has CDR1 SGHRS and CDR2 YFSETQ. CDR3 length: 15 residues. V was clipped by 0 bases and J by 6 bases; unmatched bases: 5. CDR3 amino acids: CASSLVASGVDTQYF. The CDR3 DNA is TGCGCCAGCAGCTTGGTGGCTAGCGGGGTGGATACGCAGTATTTT. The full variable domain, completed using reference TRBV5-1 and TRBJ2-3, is KAGVTQTPRYLIKTRGQQVTLSCSPISGHRSVSWYQQTPGQGLQFLFEYFSETQRNKGNFPGRFSGRQFSNSRSEMNVSTLELGDSALYLCASSLVASGVDTQYFGPGTRLTVL.

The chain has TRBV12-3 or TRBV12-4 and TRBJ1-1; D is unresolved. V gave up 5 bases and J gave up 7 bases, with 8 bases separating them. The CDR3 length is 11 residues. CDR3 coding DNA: TGTGCCAGCAGTATTGACCTTGAAGCTTTCTTT. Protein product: CASSIDLEAFF.

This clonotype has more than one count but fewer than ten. CDR3 nucleotides: TGCAGTGCTCCCTCCCCAGGAAACTATGGCTACACCTTC. The encoded protein is CSAPSPGNYGYTF. The chain recombines TRBV20-1 with TRBJ1-2; the D is unclear. From germline, CDR1 is DFQATT and CDR2 SNEGSKA (reference sequence). Trimming pared 5 bases from V and 2 bases from J, leaving 12 bases between. The CDR3 extends over 13 amino acids.